The present T cell receptor beta chain was sequenced within a study of T cells in Graves' hyperthyroidism and ophthalmopathy. The source material, RNA transcripts, was used to amplify TCR beta CDR3 regions. A first-round RT-PCR of the TCR CDR3 used the HTBI primer set. TCRdb itself ran the multiplex PCR reads through MiXCR, one entry per CDR3 protein. This table has about 520,000 distinct CDR3 sequences, around a quarter appearing once. The CDR3 totals 13 residues. V trimming: 4 bases; J trimming: 0 bases; junction bases outside the gene matches: 3. Germline lookup yields CDR1 GTSNPN and CDR2 SVGIG (reference sequence). Findings and caveats of the study: The model forecast ophthalmopathy, anticipating it by a median around 6.5 months before onset. The blood repertoire included most of the expanded thyroid clonotypes above 0.001. In simple terms, a model built on 13 V-J features told ophthalmopathy apart from stable hyperthyroidism.

A note on this clonotype: Its target is not known.

The sequenced material came from blood. This receptor was taken from a woman aged 30 to 39 with Graves' ophthalmopathy. The V gene is TRBV30, the J gene TRBJ2-7; 7 bases map to TRBD1. In DNA form, the CDR3 reads TGTGCCTGGACACGGGACAGCTCCTACGAGCAGTACTTC. This gives the protein CAWTRDSSYEQYF. The full variable domain, in which reference TRBV30 and TRBJ2-7 provide the parts outside the CDR3, is SQTIHQWPATLVQPVGSPLSLECTVEGTSNPNLYWYRQAAGRGLQLLFYSVGIGQISSEVPQNLSASRPQDRQFILSSKKLLLSDSGFYLCAWTRDSSYEQYFGPGTRLTVT.